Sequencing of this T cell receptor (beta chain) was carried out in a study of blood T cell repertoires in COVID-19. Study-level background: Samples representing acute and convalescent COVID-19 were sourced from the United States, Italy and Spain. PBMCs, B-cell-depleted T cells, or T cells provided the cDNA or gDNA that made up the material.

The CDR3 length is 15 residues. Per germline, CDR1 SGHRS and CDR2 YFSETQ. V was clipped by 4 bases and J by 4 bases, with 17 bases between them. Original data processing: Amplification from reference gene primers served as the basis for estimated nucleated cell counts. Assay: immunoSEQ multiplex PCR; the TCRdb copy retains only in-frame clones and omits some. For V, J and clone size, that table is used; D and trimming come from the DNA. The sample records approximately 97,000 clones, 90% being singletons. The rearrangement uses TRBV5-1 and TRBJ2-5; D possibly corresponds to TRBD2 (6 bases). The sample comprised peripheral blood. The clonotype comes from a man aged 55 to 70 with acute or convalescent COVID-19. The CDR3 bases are TGCGCCAGCAGCGGCGCGTCCGGGCGGGGAGAGACCCAGTACTTC. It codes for CASSGASGRGETQYF. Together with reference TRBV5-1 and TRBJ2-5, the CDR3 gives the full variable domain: KAGVTQTPRYLIKTRGQQVTLSCSPISGHRSVSWYQQTPGQGLQFLFEYFSETQRNKGNFPGRFSGRQFSNSRSEMNVSTLELGDSALYLCASSGASGRGETQYFGPGTRLLVL.